The rows below give T cell receptor beta chains drawn from one sample of a study of shared T cell receptors in the human thymus. Clones were sequenced by immunoSEQ multiplex PCR, and TCRdb holds only the in-frame ones, with some missing. The table has approximately 660,000 clones, approximately 88% seen once. These data were likewise used in another study, on human thymus T cells.

Sample: thymocytes. These receptors were collected from a boy under three years old with a congenital heart defect. Both conserved end residues are part of each CDR3. D genes are given only for firm matches. Only some rows state a clone size, as once, few, many or a class for expanded clones.

V gene,CDR3 length,D gene,clone size,J gene,CDR3 DNA,CDR3 protein
TRBV7-9,17,TRBD2,.,TRBJ2-3,TGTGCCAGCAGCCCATGGACTAGCGGGAGCAGAGCGGATACGCAGTATTTT,CASSPWTSGSRADTQYF
TRBV5-4,16,TRBD2,.,TRBJ2-1,TGTGCCAGCAGCTTGGCGGGAGGGCCAATGGACAATGAGCAGTTCTTC,CASSLAGGPMDNEQFF
TRBV6-5,16,.,.,TRBJ2-2,TGTGCCAGCAGTTACTCGGCGAAGGCGGAGGCCGGGGAGCTGTTTTTT,CASSYSAKAEAGELFF
TRBV27,17,TRBD1,.,TRBJ2-7,TGTGCCAGCAGCCCCTCTTCCGGGACAGGGGTGCGCTACGAGCAGTACTTC,CASSPSSGTGVRYEQYF
TRBV13,17,TRBD2,.,TRBJ2-1,TGTGCCAGCAGCTTAGAGGGGCGGGGCGGGGGCTACAATGAGCAGTTCTTC,CASSLEGRGGGYNEQFF
TRBV5-6,13,.,few,TRBJ1-2,TGTGCCAGCAGCTTGATGGGGGCGGATGGCTACACCTTC,CASSLMGADGYTF
TRBV14,17,TRBD2,few,TRBJ2-1,TGTGCCAGCAGCCAAGATTACGCGGGAGCTTTCCCCAATGAGCAGTTCTTC,CASSQDYAGAFPNEQFF
TRBV28,16,.,.,TRBJ2-1,TGTGCCAGCAGGAACCTAGGGGGAGAACGCTACAATGAGCAGTTCTTC,CASRNLGGERYNEQFF
TRBV11-2,14,.,.,TRBJ1-2,TGTGCCAGCAGCTTAGTAGGAGGGTCCTATGGCTACACCTTC,CASSLVGGSYGYTF
TRBV12-5,15,TRBD1,.,TRBJ1-1,TGTGCTAGTGGTTTGGTATCTCAGGGGGGCACTGAAGCTTTCTTT,CASGLVSQGGTEAFF